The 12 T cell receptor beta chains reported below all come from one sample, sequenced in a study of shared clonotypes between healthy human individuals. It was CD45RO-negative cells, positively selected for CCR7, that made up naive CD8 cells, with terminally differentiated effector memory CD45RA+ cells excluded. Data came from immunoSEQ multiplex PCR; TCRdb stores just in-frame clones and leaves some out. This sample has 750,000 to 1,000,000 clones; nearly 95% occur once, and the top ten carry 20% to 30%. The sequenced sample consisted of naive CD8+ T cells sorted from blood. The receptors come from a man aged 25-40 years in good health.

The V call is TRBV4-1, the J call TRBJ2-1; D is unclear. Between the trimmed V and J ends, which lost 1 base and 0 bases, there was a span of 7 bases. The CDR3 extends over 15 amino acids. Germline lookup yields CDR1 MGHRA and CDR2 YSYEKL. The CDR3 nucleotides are TGCGCCAGCAGCCAAGCTCCAAGCTCCTACAATGAGCAGTTCTTC. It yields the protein CASSQAPSSYNEQFF.

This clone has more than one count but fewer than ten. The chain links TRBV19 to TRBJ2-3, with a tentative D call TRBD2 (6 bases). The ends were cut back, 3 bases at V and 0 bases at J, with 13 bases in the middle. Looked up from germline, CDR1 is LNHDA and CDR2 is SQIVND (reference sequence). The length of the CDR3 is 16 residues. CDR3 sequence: CASSMGSGTSTDTQYF. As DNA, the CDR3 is TGTGCCAGTAGTATGGGCTCCGGGACTAGCACAGATACGCAGTATTTT. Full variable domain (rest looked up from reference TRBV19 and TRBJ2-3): DGGITQSPKYLFRKEGQNVTLSCEQNLNHDAMYWYRQDPGQGLRLIYYSQIVNDFQKGDIAEGYSVSREKKESFPLTVTSAQKNPTAFYLCASSMGSGTSTDTQYFGPGTRLTVL.

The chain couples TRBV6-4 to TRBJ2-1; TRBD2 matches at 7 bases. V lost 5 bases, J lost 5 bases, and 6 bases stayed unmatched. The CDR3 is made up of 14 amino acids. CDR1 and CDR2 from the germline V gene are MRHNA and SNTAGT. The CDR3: CASSREALHNEQFF. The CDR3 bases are TGTGCCAGCAGTCGGGAGGCCCTTCACAATGAGCAGTTCTTC.

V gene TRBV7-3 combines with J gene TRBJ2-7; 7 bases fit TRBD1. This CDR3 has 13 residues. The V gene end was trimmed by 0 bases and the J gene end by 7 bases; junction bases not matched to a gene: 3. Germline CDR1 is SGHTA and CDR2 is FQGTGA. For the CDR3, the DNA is TGTGCCAGCAGCTTAACGACAGGGCGTGAGCAGTACTTC. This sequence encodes CASSLTTGREQYF.

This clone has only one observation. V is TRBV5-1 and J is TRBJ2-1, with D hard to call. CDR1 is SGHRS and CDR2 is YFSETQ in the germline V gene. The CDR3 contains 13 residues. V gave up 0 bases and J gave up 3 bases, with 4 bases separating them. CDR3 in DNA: TGCGCCAGCAGCTTGGACATCTACAATGAGCAGTTCTTC. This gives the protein CASSLDIYNEQFF.

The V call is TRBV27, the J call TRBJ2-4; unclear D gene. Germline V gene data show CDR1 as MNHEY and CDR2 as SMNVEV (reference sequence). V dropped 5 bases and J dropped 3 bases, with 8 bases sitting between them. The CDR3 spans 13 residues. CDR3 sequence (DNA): TGTGCCAGCAGTACCGGTAACAAAAACATTCAGTACTTC. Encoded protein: CASSTGNKNIQYF.

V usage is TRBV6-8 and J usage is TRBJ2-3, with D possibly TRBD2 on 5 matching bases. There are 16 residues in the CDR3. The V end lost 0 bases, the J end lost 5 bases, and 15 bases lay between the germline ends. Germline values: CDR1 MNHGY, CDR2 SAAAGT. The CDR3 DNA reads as TGTGCCAGCAGTTACTCGAACGTTCCGGGGAGAGATACGCAGTATTTT. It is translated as CASSYSNVPGRDTQYF.

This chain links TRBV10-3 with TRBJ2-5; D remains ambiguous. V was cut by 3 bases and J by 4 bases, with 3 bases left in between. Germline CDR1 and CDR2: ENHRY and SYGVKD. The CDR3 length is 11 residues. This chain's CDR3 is CAISETETQYF. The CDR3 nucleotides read TGTGCCATCAGTGAAACAGAGACCCAGTACTTC.

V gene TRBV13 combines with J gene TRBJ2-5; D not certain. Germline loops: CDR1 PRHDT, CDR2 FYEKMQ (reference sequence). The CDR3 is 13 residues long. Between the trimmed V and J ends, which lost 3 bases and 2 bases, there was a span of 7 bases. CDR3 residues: CASSFRSQETQYF. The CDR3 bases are TGTGCCAGCAGCTTTCGCTCTCAAGAGACCCAGTACTTC.

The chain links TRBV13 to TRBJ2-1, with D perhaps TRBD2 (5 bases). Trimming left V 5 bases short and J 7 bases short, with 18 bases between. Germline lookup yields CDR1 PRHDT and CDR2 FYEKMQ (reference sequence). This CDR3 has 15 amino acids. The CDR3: CASSPLRGIENEQFF. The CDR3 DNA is TGTGCCAGCAGCCCCCTCCGAGGGATTGAGAATGAGCAGTTCTTC.

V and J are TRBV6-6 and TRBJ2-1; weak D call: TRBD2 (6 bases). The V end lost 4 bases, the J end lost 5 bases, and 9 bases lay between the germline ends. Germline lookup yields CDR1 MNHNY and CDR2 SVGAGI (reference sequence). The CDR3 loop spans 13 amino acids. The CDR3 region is CASSFGLNNEQFF. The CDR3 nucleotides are TGTGCCAGCAGTTTCGGACTAAACAATGAGCAGTTCTTC.

The CDR3 sequence: CASSVNSGGDQETQYF. The CDR3 nucleotides are TGTGCCAGCAGCGTAAATTCTGGGGGGGATCAAGAGACCCAGTACTTC. V and J are TRBV9 and TRBJ2-5; TRBD2 agrees at 7 bases. The V segment lost 1 base and the J segment 2 bases; nucleotides outside the gene matches: 8. The CDR3 contains 16 residues. Germline values: CDR1 SGDLS, CDR2 YYNGEE.